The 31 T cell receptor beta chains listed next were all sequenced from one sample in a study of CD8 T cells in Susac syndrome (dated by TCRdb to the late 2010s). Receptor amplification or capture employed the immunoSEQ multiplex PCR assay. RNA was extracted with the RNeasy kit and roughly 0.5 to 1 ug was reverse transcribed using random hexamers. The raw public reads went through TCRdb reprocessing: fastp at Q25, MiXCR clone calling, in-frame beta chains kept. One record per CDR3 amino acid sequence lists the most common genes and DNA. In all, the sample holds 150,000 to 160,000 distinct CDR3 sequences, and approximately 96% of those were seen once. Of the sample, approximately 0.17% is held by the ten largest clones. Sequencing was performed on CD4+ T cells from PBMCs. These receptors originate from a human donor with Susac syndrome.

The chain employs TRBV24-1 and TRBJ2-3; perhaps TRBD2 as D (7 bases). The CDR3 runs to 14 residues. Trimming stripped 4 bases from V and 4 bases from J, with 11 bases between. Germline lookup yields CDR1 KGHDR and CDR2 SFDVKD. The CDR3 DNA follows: TGTGCCACCAGTGACGCGGGGGCCGCAGATACGCAGTATTTT. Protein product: CATSDAGAADTQYF.

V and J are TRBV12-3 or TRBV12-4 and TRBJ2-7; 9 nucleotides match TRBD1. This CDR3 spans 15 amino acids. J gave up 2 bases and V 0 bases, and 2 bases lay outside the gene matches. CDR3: CASSLAGTGPYEQYF. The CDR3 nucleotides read TGTGCCAGCAGTTTAGCCGGGACAGGGCCCTACGAGCAGTACTTC.

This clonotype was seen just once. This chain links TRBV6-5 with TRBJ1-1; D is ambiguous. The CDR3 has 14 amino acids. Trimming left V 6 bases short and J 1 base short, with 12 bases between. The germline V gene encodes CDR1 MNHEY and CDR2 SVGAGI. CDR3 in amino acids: CASRGSWGNTEAFF. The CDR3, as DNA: TGTGCCAGCAGGGGGAGTTGGGGGAACACTGAAGCTTTCTTT.

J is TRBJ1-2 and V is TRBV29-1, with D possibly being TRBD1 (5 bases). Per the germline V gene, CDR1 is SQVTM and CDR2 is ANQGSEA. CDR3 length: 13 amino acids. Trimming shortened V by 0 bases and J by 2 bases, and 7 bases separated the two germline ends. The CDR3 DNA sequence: TGCAGCGTTGAAGAAGGACACAACTATGGCTACACCTTC. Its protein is CSVEEGHNYGYTF.

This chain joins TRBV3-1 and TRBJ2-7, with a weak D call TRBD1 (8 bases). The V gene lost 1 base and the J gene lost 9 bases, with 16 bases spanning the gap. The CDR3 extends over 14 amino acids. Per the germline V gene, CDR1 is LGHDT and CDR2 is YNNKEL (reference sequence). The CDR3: CASSQASGTGWQYF. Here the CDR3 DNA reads TGTGCCAGCAGCCAAGCAAGCGGGACAGGTTGGCAGTACTTC.

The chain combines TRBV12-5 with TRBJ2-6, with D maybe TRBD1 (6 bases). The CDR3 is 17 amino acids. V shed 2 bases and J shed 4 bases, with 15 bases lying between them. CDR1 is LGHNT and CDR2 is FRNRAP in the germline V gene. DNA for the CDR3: TGTGCTAGTGGTTTGCCCCCTACAGGGTTGGGGGCCAACGTCCTGACTTTC. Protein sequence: CASGLPPTGLGANVLTF.

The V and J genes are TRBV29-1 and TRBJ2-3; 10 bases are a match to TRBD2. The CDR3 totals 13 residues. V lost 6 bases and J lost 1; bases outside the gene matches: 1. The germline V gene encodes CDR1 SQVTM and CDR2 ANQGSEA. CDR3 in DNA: TGCAGCGTCGGACTAGCGGGCACAGATACGCAGTATTTT. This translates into CSVGLAGTDTQYF.

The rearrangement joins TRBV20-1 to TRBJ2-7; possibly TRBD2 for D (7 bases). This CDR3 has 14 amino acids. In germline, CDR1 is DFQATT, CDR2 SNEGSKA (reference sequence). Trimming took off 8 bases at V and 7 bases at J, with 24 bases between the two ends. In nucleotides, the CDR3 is TGCAGTACTAAGTACGGGCCGGGGGGCTTGGAGCAGTACTTC. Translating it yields CSTKYGPGGLEQYF.

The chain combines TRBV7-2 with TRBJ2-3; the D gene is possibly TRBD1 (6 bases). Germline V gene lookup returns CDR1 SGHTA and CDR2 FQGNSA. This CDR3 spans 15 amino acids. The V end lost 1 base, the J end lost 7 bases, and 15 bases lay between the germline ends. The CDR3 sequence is CASSLVFGTIHTQYF. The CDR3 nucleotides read TGTGCCAGCAGCTTAGTTTTCGGGACAATACATACGCAGTATTTT.

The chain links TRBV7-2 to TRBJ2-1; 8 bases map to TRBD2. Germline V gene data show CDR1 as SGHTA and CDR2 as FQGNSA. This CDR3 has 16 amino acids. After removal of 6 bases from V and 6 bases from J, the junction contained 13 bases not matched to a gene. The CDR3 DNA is TGTGCCAGCAGATCAAGGGCGGCGGGGGGTAGCAATGAGCAGTTCTTC. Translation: CASRSRAAGGSNEQFF.

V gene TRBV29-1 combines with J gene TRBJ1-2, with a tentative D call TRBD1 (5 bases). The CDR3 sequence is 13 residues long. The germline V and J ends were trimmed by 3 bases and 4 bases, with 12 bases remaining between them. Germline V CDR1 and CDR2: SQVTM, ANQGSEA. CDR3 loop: CSVEEGRSYGYTF. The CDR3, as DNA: TGCAGCGTTGAGGAGGGGCGCAGCTATGGCTACACCTTC.

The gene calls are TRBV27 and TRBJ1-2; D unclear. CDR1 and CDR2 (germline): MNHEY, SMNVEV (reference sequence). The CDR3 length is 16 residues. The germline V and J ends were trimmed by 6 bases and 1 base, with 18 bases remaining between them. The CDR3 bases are TGTGCCAGCAGGAGGTTCGCATCCGATGTTAACTATGGCTACACCTTC. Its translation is CASRRFASDVNYGYTF.

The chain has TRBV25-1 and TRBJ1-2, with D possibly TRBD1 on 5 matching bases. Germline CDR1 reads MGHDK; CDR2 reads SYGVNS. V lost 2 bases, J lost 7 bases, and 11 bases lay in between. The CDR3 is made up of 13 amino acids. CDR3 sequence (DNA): TGTGCCAGCAGTGAAGGGGGGGGACGTGGCTACACCTTC. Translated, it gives CASSEGGGRGYTF.

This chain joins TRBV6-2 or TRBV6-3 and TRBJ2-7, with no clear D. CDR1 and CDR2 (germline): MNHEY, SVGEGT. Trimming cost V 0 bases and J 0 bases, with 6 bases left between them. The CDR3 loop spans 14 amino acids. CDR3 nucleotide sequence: TGTGCCAGCAGTTACTCATGGGTCTCCTACGAGCAGTACTTC. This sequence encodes CASSYSWVSYEQYF.

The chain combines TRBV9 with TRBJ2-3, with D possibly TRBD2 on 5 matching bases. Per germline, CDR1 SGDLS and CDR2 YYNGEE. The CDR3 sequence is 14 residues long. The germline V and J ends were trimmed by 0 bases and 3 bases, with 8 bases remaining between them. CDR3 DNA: TGTGCCAGCAGCGTAGCATCGGGGACAGATACGCAGTATTTT. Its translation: CASSVASGTDTQYF.

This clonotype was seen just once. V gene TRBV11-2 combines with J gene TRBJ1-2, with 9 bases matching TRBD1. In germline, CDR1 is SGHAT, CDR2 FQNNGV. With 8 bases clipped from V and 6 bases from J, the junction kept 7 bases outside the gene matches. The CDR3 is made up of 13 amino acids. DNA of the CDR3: TGTGCCAGCCGCCTTACAGGGGGCGATGGCTACACCTTC. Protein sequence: CASRLTGGDGYTF.

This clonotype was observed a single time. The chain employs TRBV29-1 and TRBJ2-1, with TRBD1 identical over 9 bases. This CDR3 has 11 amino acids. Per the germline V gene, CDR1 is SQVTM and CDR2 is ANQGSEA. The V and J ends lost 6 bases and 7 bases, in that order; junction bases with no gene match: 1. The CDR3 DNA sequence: TGCAGCGTGACAGGGGGAAATGAGCAGTTCTTC. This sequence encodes CSVTGGNEQFF.

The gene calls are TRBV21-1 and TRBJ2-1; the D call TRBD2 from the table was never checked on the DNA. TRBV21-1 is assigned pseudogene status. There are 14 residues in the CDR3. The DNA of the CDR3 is TGTGCCCGGAGGCGGGGTCGTACCTACAATGAGCAGTTCTTC. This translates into CARRRGRTYNEQFF.

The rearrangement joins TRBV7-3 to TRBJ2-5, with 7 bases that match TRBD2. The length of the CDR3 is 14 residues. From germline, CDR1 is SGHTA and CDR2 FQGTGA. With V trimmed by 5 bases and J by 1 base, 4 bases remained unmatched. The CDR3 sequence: CASSPSGGQETQYF. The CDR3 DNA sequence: TGTGCCAGCAGCCCTTCGGGGGGCCAAGAGACCCAGTACTTC. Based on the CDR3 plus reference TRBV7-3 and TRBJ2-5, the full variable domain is GAGVSQTPSNKVTEKGKYVELRCDPISGHTALYWYRQSLGQGPEFLIYFQGTGAADDSGLPNDRFFAVRPEGSVSTLKIQRTERGDSAVYLCASSPSGGQETQYFGPGTRLLVL.

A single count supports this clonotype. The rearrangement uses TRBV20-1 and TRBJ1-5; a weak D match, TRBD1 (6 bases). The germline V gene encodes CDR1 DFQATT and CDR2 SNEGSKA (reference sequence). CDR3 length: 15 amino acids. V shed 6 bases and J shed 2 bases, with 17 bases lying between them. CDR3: CSAAPEQGGNQPQHF. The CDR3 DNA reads TGCAGTGCAGCTCCGGAACAGGGTGGCAATCAGCCCCAGCATTTT.

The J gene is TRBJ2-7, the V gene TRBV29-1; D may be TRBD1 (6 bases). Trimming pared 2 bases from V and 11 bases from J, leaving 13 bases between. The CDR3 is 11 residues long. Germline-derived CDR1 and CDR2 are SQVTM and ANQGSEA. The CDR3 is CSVEHRDIKYF. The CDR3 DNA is TGCAGCGTTGAACACCGGGACATCAAGTACTTC.

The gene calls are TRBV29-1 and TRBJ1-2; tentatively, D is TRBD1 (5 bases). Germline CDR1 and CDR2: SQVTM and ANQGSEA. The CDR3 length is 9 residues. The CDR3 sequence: CSDSYGYTF. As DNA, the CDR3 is TGCAGTGACAGCTATGGCTACACCTTC. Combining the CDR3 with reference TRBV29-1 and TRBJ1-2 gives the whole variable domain SAVISQKPSRDICQRGTSLTIQCQVDSQVTMMFWYRQQPGQSLTLIATANQGSEATYESGFVIDKFPISRPNLTFSTLTVSNMSPEDSSIYLCSDSYGYTFGSGTRLTVV.

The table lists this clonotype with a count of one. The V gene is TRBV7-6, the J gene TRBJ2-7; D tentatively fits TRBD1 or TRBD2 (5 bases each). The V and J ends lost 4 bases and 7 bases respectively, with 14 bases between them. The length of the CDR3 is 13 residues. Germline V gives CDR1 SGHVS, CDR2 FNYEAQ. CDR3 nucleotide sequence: TGTGCCAGCAGCTCCGGGACCCCGGGGGAGCAGTACTTC. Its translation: CASSSGTPGEQYF.

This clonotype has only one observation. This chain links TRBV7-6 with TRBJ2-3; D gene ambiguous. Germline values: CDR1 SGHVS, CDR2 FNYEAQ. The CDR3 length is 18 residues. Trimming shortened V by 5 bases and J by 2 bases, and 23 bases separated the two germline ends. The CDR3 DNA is TGTGCCAGCAGCCCGACGACTGCCCATGCCTGGAACACAGATACGCAGTATTTT. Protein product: CASSPTTAHAWNTDTQYF.

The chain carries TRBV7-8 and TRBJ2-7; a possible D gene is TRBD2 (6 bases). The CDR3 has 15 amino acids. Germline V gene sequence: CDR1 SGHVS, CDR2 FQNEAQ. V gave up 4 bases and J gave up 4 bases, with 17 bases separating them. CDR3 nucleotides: TGTGCCAGCAGCTCCCAGACGGGACTTACTTACGAGCAGTACTTC. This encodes CASSSQTGLTYEQYF.

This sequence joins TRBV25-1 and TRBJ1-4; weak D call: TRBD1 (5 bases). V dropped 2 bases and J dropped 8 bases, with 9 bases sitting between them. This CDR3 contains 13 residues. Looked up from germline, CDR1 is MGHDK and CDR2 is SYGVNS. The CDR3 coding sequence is TGTGCCAGCAGTGAAGGGGGAAGGGAAAAACTGTTTTTT. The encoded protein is CASSEGGREKLFF.

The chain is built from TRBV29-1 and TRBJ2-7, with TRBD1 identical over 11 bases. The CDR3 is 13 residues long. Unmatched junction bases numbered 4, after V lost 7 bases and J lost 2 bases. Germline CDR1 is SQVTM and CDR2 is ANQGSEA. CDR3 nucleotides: TGCAGCGGCTTGGGACAGGGGGCCTACGAGCAGTACTTC. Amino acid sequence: CSGLGQGAYEQYF.

The CDR3 region is CASSDERGEDQETQYF. The CDR3 bases are TGTGCCAGCAGCGATGAGCGGGGGGAAGACCAAGAGACCCAGTACTTC. V gene TRBV25-1 combines with J gene TRBJ2-5, with 9 positions matching TRBD2. Per germline, CDR1 MGHDK and CDR2 SYGVNS. V shed 6 bases and J 0 bases; nucleotides not matched to a gene: 8. This CDR3 is 16 amino acids long.

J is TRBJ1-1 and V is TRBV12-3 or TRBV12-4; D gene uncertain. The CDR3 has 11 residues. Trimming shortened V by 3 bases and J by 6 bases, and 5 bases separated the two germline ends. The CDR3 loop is CASSLASEAFF. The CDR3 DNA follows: TGTGCCAGCAGTTTGGCTTCTGAAGCTTTCTTT.

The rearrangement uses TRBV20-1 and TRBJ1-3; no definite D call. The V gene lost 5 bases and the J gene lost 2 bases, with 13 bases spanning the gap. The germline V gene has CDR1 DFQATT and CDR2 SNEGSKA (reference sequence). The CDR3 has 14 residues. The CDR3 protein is CSAVDGRAGNTIYF. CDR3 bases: TGCAGTGCTGTGGATGGGAGGGCTGGAAACACCATATATTTT.

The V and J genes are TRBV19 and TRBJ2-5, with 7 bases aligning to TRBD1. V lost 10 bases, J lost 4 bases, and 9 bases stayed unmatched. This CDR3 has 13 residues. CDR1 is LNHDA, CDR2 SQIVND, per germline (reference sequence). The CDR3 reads CATSPGDRETQYF. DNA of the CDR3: TGTGCCACCAGCCCCGGGGACAGAGAGACCCAGTACTTC.